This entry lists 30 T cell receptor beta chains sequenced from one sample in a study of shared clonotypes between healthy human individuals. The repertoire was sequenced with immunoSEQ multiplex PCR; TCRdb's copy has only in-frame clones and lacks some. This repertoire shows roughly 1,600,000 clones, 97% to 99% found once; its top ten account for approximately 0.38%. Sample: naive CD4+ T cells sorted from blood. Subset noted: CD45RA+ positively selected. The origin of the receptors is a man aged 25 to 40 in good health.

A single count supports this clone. The CDR3 sequence: CASKPQREGRSTDTQYF. CDR3 sequence (DNA): TGTGCCAGCAAGCCCCAGCGGGAGGGCCGCAGCACAGATACGCAGTATTTT. This chain connects TRBV7-6 to TRBJ2-3, with 10 nucleotides matching TRBD2. Germline V CDR1 and CDR2: SGHVS, FNYEAQ. CDR3 length: 17 amino acids. J lost 0 bases, V lost 7 bases, and 10 bases had no gene match. The whole variable domain, remainder taken from reference TRBV7-6 and TRBJ2-3, is GAGVSQSPRYKVTKRGQDVALRCDPISGHVSLYWYRQALGQGPEFLTYFNYEAQQDKSGLPNDRFSAERPEGSISTLTIQRTEQRDSAMYRCASKPQREGRSTDTQYFGPGTRLTVL.

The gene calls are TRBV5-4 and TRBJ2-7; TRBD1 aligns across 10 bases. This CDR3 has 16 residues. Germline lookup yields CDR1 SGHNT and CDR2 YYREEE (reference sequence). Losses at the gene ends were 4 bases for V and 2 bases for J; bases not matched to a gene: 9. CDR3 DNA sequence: TGTGCCAGCAGCCGTCTAACCGGGACAGGGGCCTACGAGCAGTACTTC. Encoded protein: CASSRLTGTGAYEQYF.

This CDR3 reads CASSVGSRLGEQYF. The CDR3, as DNA: TGTGCCAGCAGCGTAGGCTCCCGTCTAGGTGAGCAGTACTTC. The V gene is TRBV9, the J gene TRBJ2-7; D uncertain. The CDR3 runs to 14 residues. The V gene's germline CDR1 is SGDLS and CDR2 YYNGEE. Trimming removed 0 bases at V and 7 bases at J, with 14 bases between.

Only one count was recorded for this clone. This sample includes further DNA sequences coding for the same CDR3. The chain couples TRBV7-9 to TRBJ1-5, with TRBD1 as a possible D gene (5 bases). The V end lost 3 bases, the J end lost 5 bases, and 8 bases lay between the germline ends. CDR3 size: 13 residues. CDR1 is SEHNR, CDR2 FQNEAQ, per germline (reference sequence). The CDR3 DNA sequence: TGTGCCAGCAGCTTGCAGGGAGATCAGCCCCAGCATTTT. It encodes CASSLQGDQPQHF.

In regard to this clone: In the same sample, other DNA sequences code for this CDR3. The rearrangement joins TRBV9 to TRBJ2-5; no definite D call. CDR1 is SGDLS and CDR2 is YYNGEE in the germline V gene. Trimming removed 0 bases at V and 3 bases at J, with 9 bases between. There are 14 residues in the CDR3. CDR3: CASSVGPGKETQYF. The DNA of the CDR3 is TGTGCCAGCAGCGTAGGGCCTGGCAAAGAGACCCAGTACTTC.

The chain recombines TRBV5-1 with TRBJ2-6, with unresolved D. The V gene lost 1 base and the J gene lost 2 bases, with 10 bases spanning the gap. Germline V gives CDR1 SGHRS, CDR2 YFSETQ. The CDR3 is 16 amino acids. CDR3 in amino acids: CASSLRRSPGANVLTF. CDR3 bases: TGCGCCAGCAGCTTGCGGCGGAGCCCTGGGGCCAACGTCCTGACTTTC.

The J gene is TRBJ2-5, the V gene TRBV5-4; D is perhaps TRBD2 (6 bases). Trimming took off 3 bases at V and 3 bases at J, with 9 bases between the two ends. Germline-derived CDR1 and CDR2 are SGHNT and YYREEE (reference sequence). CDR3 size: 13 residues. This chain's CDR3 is CASSSGVEETQYF. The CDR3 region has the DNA TGTGCCAGCAGCTCGGGAGTAGAAGAGACCCAGTACTTC.

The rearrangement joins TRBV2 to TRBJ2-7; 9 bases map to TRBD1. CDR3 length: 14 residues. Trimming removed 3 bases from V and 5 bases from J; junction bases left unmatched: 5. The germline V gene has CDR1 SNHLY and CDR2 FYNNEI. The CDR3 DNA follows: TGTGCCAGCAGTGAGTTTACAGGGGGCAACGAGCAGTACTTC. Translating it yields CASSEFTGGNEQYF.

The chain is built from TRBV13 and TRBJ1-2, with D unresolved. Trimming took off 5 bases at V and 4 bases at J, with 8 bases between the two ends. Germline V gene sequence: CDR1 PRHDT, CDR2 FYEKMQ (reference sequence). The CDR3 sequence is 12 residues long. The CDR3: CASSPLTYGYTF. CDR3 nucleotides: TGTGCCAGCAGCCCCCTGACCTATGGCTACACCTTC.

The CDR3 spells CASSTGKYEQYF. The CDR3 nucleotides are TGTGCCAGCAGCACTGGGAAGTACGAGCAGTACTTC. The V call is TRBV5-6, the J call TRBJ2-7; no reliable D call. The CDR3 runs to 12 residues. Trimming stripped 4 bases from V and 4 bases from J, with 9 bases between. Per germline, CDR1 SGHDT and CDR2 YYEEEE.

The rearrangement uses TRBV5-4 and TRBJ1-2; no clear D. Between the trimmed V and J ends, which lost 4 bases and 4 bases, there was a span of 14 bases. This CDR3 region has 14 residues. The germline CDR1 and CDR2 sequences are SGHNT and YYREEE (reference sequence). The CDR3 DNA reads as TGTGCCAGCAGCCGGGTAGGGCAGTCCTATGGCTACACCTTC. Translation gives CASSRVGQSYGYTF.

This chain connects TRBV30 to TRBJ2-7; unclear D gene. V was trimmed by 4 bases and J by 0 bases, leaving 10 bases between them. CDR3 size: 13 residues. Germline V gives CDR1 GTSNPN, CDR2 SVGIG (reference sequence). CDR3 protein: CAWIKLSSYEQYF. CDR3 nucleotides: TGTGCCTGGATAAAATTGAGCTCCTACGAGCAGTACTTC.

This chain's CDR3 is CASSRTGPRQPQHF. CDR3 nucleotide sequence: TGTGCCAGCAGTCGGACAGGCCCCAGGCAGCCCCAGCATTTT. The chain uses TRBV6-6 and TRBJ1-5; 7 nucleotides match TRBD1. CDR3 length equals 14 residues. With V trimmed by 5 bases and J by 7 bases, 8 bases remained unmatched. CDR1 and CDR2 from the germline V gene are MNHNY and SVGAGI (reference sequence).

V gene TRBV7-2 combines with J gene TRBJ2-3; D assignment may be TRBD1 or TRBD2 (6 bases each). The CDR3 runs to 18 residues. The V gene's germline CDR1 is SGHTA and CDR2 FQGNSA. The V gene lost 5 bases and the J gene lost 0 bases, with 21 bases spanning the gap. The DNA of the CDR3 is TGTGCCAGCAGCCGAAGGAGGGGAATGACAGGCAGCACAGATACGCAGTATTTT. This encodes CASSRRRGMTGSTDTQYF.

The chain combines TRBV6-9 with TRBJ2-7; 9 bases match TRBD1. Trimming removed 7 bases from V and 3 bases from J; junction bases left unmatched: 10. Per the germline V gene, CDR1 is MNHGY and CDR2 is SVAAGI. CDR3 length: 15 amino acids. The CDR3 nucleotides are TGTGCCAGCACCACCTCCGTGGACAGGGGCTACGAGCAGTACTTC. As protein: CASTTSVDRGYEQYF.

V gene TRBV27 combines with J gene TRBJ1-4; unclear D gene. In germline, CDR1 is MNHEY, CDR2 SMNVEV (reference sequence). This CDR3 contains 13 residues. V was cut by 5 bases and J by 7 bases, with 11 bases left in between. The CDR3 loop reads CASSPRFLEKLFF. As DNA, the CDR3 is TGTGCCAGCAGTCCTCGGTTCCTTGAAAAACTGTTTTTT.

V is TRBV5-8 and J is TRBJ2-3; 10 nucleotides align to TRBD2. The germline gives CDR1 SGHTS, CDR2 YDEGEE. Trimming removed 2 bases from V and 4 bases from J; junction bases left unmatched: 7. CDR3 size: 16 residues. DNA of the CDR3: TGTGCCAGCAGCTTAAGAGCGGGAGGGTTGGCAGATACGCAGTATTTT. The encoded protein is CASSLRAGGLADTQYF.

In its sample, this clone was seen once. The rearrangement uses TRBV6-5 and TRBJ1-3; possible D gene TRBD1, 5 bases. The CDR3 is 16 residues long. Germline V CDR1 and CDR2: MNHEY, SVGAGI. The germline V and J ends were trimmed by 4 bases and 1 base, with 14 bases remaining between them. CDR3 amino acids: CASSSLGVWSGNTIYF. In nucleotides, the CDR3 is TGTGCCAGCAGTTCCCTAGGGGTATGGTCTGGAAACACCATATATTTT.

DNA for the CDR3: TGTGCCAGCAGTTACTCGGGCGACAGGGTAAATCAGCCCCAGCATTTT. Amino acids: CASSYSGDRVNQPQHF. V gene TRBV6-5 combines with J gene TRBJ1-5; the match to TRBD1 covers 7 bases. The CDR3 covers 16 residues. The germline gives CDR1 MNHEY, CDR2 SVGAGI. J lost 4 bases, V lost 0 bases, and 6 bases had no gene match.

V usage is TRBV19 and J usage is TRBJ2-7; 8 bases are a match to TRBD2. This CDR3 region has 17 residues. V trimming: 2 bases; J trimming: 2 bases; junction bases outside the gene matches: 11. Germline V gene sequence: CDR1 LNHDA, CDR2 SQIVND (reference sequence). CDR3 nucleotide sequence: TGTGCCAGTAGTATAACCGGGACTAGACCCACCACCTACGAGCAGTACTTC. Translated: CASSITGTRPTTYEQYF.

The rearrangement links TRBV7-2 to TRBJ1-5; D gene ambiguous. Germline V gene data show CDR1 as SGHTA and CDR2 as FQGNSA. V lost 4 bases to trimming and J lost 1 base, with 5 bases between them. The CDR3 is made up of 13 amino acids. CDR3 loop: CASSSPSNQPQHF. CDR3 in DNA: TGTGCCAGCAGCTCCCCGAGCAATCAGCCCCAGCATTTT.

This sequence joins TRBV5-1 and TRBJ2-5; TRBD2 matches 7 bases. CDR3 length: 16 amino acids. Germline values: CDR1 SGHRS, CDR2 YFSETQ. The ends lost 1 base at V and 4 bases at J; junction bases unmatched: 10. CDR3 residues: CASSLLASGLLETQYF. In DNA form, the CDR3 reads TGCGCCAGCAGCTTGCTGGCTAGCGGCCTTTTAGAGACCCAGTACTTC.

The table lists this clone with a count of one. The CDR3 spells CASSSLPPKNNEQFF. The DNA of the CDR3 is TGTGCCAGCAGCTCCCTGCCGCCTAAAAACAATGAGCAGTTCTTC. The genes are TRBV11-2 and TRBJ2-1; D uncertain. Germline CDR1 is SGHAT and CDR2 is FQNNGV. V lost 4 bases and J lost 5, with 15 bases in between. CDR3 length: 15 residues.

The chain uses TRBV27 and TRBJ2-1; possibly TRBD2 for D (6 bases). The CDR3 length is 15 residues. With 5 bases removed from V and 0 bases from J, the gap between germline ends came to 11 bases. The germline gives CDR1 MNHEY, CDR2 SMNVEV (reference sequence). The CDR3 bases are TGTGCCAGCAGTCTAGCGACTCCCTCCTACAATGAGCAGTTCTTC. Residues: CASSLATPSYNEQFF.

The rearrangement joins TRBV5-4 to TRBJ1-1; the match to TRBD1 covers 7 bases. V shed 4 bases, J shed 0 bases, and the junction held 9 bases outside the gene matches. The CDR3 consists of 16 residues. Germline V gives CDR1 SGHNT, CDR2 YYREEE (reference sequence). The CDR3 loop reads CASSEGTVLLNTEAFF. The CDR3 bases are TGTGCCAGCAGCGAGGGGACAGTTCTCTTGAACACTGAAGCTTTCTTT.

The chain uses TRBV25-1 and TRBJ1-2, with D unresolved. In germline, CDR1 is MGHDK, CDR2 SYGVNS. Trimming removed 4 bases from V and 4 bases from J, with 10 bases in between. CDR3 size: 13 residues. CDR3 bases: TGTGCCAGCAGTGGGGGATCGGGCTATGGCTACACCTTC. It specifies CASSGGSGYGYTF.

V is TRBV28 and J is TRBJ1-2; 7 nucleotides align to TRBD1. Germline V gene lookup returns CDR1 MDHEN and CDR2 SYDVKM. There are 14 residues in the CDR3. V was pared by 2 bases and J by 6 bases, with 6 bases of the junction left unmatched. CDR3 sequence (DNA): TGTGCCAGCAGTTTACCGTGGACAGGCAATGGCTACACCTTC. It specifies CASSLPWTGNGYTF.

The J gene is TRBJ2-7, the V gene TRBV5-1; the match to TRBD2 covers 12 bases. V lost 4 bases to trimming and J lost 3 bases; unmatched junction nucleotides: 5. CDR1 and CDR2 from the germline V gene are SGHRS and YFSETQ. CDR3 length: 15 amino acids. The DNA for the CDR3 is TGCGCCAGCAGCCCAGGACTAGCGGGATACTACGAGCAGTACTTC. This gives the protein CASSPGLAGYYEQYF.

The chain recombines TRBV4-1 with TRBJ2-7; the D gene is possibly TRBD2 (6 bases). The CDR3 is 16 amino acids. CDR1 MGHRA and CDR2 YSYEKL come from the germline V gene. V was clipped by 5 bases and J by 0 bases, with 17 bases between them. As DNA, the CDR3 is TGCGCCAGCAGCTCCCTTTACCGGGAGAGCTCCTACGAGCAGTACTTC. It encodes CASSSLYRESSYEQYF.

The CDR3 bases are TGCAGCGCACTATCTGGGACAGGGGGCCGATTAACCTTC. Its protein product is CSALSGTGGRLTF. The chain uses TRBV29-1 and TRBJ1-2, with 12 bases fitting TRBD1. CDR1 SQVTM and CDR2 ANQGSEA come from the germline V gene. V shed 7 bases, J shed 14 bases, and the junction held 14 bases outside the gene matches. The CDR3 loop spans 13 amino acids.